Listed below are T cell receptor beta chains from one sample, sequenced in a study of T cells after yellow fever vaccination. MiXCR, applied by TCRdb to the 5' RACE reads, yields one record per CDR3 protein. The sample yields about 500,000 distinct CDR3 sequences, 17% seen once. Sequenced material: PBMCs, taken 5 to 6 days after the first yellow fever vaccination. The receptor set was obtained from a man between 18 and 29 years old who received the YFV17D yellow fever vaccine. The CDR3 runs from the conserved cysteine through the conserved F or W. Each record gives: V gene, clone size, J gene, D gene, CDR3 DNA, CDR3 protein. D genes are given only for firm matches. Rows give clone size only sometimes, using once, few, many, or a class for an expanded clone.

V gene: TRBV10-3; clone size: few; J gene: TRBJ2-1; D gene: -; CDR3 DNA: TGTGCCATCAAATATGCGGGGAACAATGAGCAGTTCTTC; CDR3 protein: CAIKYAGNNEQFF
V gene: TRBV12-3/TRBV12-4; clone size: few; J gene: TRBJ2-2; D gene: TRBD1; CDR3 DNA: TGTGCCAGCAGTTTCACCCGGGACAGGGGGTCCCGGCTGTTTTTT; CDR3 protein: CASSFTRDRGSRLFF
V gene: TRBV10-3; clone size: -; J gene: TRBJ2-5; D gene: -; CDR3 DNA: TGTGCCATCAGTGTAGTAGGTCCCGTGGAGACCCAGTACTTC; CDR3 protein: CAISVVGPVETQYF
V gene: TRBV7-2; clone size: few; J gene: TRBJ2-7; D gene: TRBD1; CDR3 DNA: TGTGCCAGCAGCCAGACAGGGTACGGCGAGCAGTACTTC; CDR3 protein: CASSQTGYGEQYF
V gene: TRBV5-1; clone size: -; J gene: TRBJ1-1; D gene: -; CDR3 DNA: TGCGCCAGCAGCTTGGGGTGGGCGCCAAACACTGAAGCTTTCTTT; CDR3 protein: CASSLGWAPNTEAFF
V gene: TRBV7-9; clone size: -; J gene: TRBJ2-7; D gene: -; CDR3 DNA: TGTGCCAGCAGCTCCAAGGACAGCTACGAGCAGTACTTC; CDR3 protein: CASSSKDSYEQYF
V gene: TRBV10-3; clone size: few; J gene: TRBJ2-3; D gene: -; CDR3 DNA: TGTGCCATCAGTGATACAGATACGCAGTATTTT; CDR3 protein: CAISDTDTQYF
V gene: TRBV11-1; clone size: few; J gene: TRBJ2-3; D gene: TRBD2; CDR3 DNA: TGTGCCAGCAGCCAGCGGAGTAGCGGGGGGTCGCGCACAGATACGCAGTATTTT; CDR3 protein: CASSQRSSGGSRTDTQYF
V gene: TRBV30; clone size: -; J gene: TRBJ1-1; D gene: -; CDR3 DNA: TGTGCCTGGAGTTGGGGGGGTGGTGAAGCTTTCTTT; CDR3 protein: CAWSWGGGEAFF
V gene: TRBV7-6; clone size: -; J gene: TRBJ2-5; D gene: TRBD2; CDR3 DNA: TGTGCCAGCAGGTTCACTAGCGGACCCTTGGAGACCCAGTACTTC; CDR3 protein: CASRFTSGPLETQYF
V gene: TRBV10-3; clone size: -; J gene: TRBJ2-5; D gene: -; CDR3 DNA: TGTGCCATCAGTGGTCGGGCAGACGAAGAGACCCAGTACTTC; CDR3 protein: CAISGRADEETQYF
V gene: TRBV7-7; clone size: -; J gene: TRBJ2-1; D gene: TRBD1; CDR3 DNA: TGTGCTAGCAGCTCGGGGACACAGGGGGCAGGTAATGAGCAGTTCTTC; CDR3 protein: CASSSGTQGAGNEQFF
V gene: TRBV18; clone size: -; J gene: TRBJ2-7; D gene: -; CDR3 DNA: TGTGCCAGCTCACCCTATCCTTCCTTCTCCTACGAGCAGTACTTC; CDR3 protein: CASSPYPSFSYEQYF
V gene: TRBV18; clone size: few; J gene: TRBJ2-3; D gene: -; CDR3 DNA: TGTGCCAGCTCACCAATGGCTCCTGGAGGAGATACGCAGTATTTT; CDR3 protein: CASSPMAPGGDTQYF
V gene: TRBV12-5; clone size: -; J gene: TRBJ2-2; D gene: -; CDR3 DNA: TGTGCTAGTGGTTTGGTAATAGGGGGGACGCCTACGAACACCGGGGAGCTGTTTTTT; CDR3 protein: CASGLVIGGTPTNTGELFF
V gene: TRBV27; clone size: few; J gene: TRBJ1-6; D gene: -; CDR3 DNA: TGTGCCAGCAGCGGACAGTATAATTCACCCCTCCACTTT; CDR3 protein: CASSGQYNSPLHF
V gene: TRBV7-2; clone size: -; J gene: TRBJ1-6; D gene: -; CDR3 DNA: TGTGCCAGCAGCGTTACAAGGCGGGATTCACCCCTCCACTTT; CDR3 protein: CASSVTRRDSPLHF
V gene: TRBV5-1; clone size: few; J gene: TRBJ1-2; D gene: -; CDR3 DNA: TGCGCCAGCAGCTCCACAGGAAGAAAGAACTATGGCTACACCTTC; CDR3 protein: CASSSTGRKNYGYTF
V gene: TRBV5-6; clone size: -; J gene: TRBJ2-7; D gene: -; CDR3 DNA: TGTGCCAGCACCGTGGTAAGGAGCCCCTACGAGCAGTACTTC; CDR3 protein: CASTVVRSPYEQYF
V gene: TRBV6-1; clone size: -; J gene: TRBJ1-3; D gene: -; CDR3 DNA: TGTGCCAGCATCAGGAGGTTTAGGACATTCTCTGGAAACACCATATATTTT; CDR3 protein: CASIRRFRTFSGNTIYF
V gene: TRBV5-1; clone size: few; J gene: TRBJ2-1; D gene: TRBD2; CDR3 DNA: TGCGCCAGCAGCTATCTAGCGGAGCACAATGAGCAGTTCTTC; CDR3 protein: CASSYLAEHNEQFF
V gene: TRBV20-1; clone size: few; J gene: TRBJ2-1; D gene: -; CDR3 DNA: TGCAGTGCAAACACGGCCCGCTCCACCTACAATGAGCAGTTCTTC; CDR3 protein: CSANTARSTYNEQFF
V gene: TRBV20-1; clone size: -; J gene: TRBJ2-3; D gene: -; CDR3 DNA: TGCAGGGCGGGGAGAGGGGCAGCTAGCACAGATACGCAGTATTTT; CDR3 protein: CRAGRGAASTDTQYF
V gene: TRBV4-3; clone size: -; J gene: TRBJ1-3; D gene: -; CDR3 DNA: TGCGCCAGCAGCCAAGACCGGGTGGGCGGAAACACCATATATTTT; CDR3 protein: CASSQDRVGGNTIYF
V gene: TRBV2; clone size: -; J gene: TRBJ2-1; D gene: -; CDR3 DNA: TGTGCCAGCGGACGGAGGGTTCGAATCGAGCAGTTCTTC; CDR3 protein: CASGRRVRIEQFF
V gene: TRBV10-1; clone size: -; J gene: TRBJ2-2; D gene: TRBD1; CDR3 DNA: TGCGCCAGCAGTGAGTACCCCGGACAGGAAATCACCGGGGAGCTGTTTTTT; CDR3 protein: CASSEYPGQEITGELFF
V gene: TRBV3-1; clone size: few; J gene: TRBJ2-7; D gene: TRBD1; CDR3 DNA: TGTGCCAGCAGCCAAGTAATCGACAGGGGAATTTTGACAAACCCCTACGAGCAGTACTTC; CDR3 protein: CASSQVIDRGILTNPYEQYF
V gene: TRBV9; clone size: -; J gene: TRBJ1-6; D gene: -; CDR3 DNA: TGTGCCAGCAGCCAAAGGGGTTCACCCCTCCACTTT; CDR3 protein: CASSQRGSPLHF
V gene: TRBV6-1; clone size: few; J gene: TRBJ1-2; D gene: -; CDR3 DNA: TGTGCCAGCAGTCCCGAGGGATGGGACGGGGACTATGGCTACACCTTC; CDR3 protein: CASSPEGWDGDYGYTF
V gene: TRBV5-1; clone size: few; J gene: TRBJ1-4; D gene: -; CDR3 DNA: TGCGCCAGCAGTTCGGGAATTAATGAAAAACTGTTTTTT; CDR3 protein: CASSSGINEKLFF
V gene: TRBV7-7; clone size: many; J gene: TRBJ2-5; D gene: TRBD2; CDR3 DNA: TGTGCTAGCAGCTTAGCGGGGGGCACACAAGAGACCCAGTACTTC; CDR3 protein: CASSLAGGTQETQYF
V gene: TRBV5-6; clone size: -; J gene: TRBJ2-7; D gene: -; CDR3 DNA: TGTGCCAGCAGCTTTCGGCCCAGGAGCTACGAGCAGTACTTC; CDR3 protein: CASSFRPRSYEQYF
V gene: TRBV5-4; clone size: many; J gene: TRBJ2-3; D gene: TRBD2; CDR3 DNA: TGTGCCAGCAGCTTGCAGAGGACTAGCGGGCGGGCAGATACGCAGTATTTT; CDR3 protein: CASSLQRTSGRADTQYF
V gene: TRBV5-1; clone size: -; J gene: TRBJ2-2; D gene: TRBD1; CDR3 DNA: TGCGCCAGCAGCTTGGGGGACAGCAACGTCGGGGAGCTGTTTTTT; CDR3 protein: CASSLGDSNVGELFF
V gene: TRBV2; clone size: -; J gene: TRBJ2-1; D gene: -; CDR3 DNA: TGTGCCAGCAGTGTACGCGCGGGACCTTCGATTGGTGAGCAGTTCTTC; CDR3 protein: CASSVRAGPSIGEQFF
V gene: TRBV4-2; clone size: -; J gene: TRBJ2-5; D gene: TRBD2; CDR3 DNA: TGTGCCAGCAGCCAAGTGGCTAGCGGGGGGTGGGGGGGTCAAGAGACCCAGTACTTC; CDR3 protein: CASSQVASGGWGGQETQYF
V gene: TRBV7-9; clone size: few; J gene: TRBJ1-4; D gene: TRBD1; CDR3 DNA: TGTGCCAGCAGCCCAGGGGGGAAAGGCGAAAAACTGTTTTTT; CDR3 protein: CASSPGGKGEKLFF
V gene: TRBV6-6; clone size: few; J gene: TRBJ1-1; D gene: -; CDR3 DNA: TGTGCCAGCAGCCCCGAGGTGGGTGCTTTCTTT; CDR3 protein: CASSPEVGAFF
V gene: TRBV12-3/TRBV12-4; clone size: -; J gene: TRBJ2-1; D gene: -; CDR3 DNA: TGTGCCAGCAGCTCTCTAGGTGGCTACAATGAGCAGTTCTTC; CDR3 protein: CASSSLGGYNEQFF
V gene: TRBV7-2; clone size: -; J gene: TRBJ2-4; D gene: TRBD1; CDR3 DNA: TGTGCCAGCAGCGACGACAGGGTCAAAAACATTCAGTACTTC; CDR3 protein: CASSDDRVKNIQYF
V gene: TRBV6-7; clone size: -; J gene: TRBJ2-5; D gene: -; CDR3 DNA: TGTGCCAGCAGTTACTCGAGGGCCGACCAAGAGACCCAGTACTTC; CDR3 protein: CASSYSRADQETQYF
V gene: TRBV4-3; clone size: few; J gene: TRBJ2-1; D gene: -; CDR3 DNA: TGCGCCAGCAGCCAAGATGGTAGGGAAACCAATGAGCAGTTCTTC; CDR3 protein: CASSQDGRETNEQFF
V gene: TRBV12-3/TRBV12-4; clone size: -; J gene: TRBJ1-5; D gene: -; CDR3 DNA: TGTGCCAGCAGTTTCGAGAGAGGGCAGCCCCAGCATTTT; CDR3 protein: CASSFERGQPQHF
V gene: TRBV24-1; clone size: few; J gene: TRBJ2-3; D gene: -; CDR3 DNA: TGTGCCACCAGTGATAATTACAGAGATACGCAGTATTTT; CDR3 protein: CATSDNYRDTQYF
V gene: TRBV9; clone size: -; J gene: TRBJ2-5; D gene: -; CDR3 DNA: TGTGCCAGCAGCGTAGGCCGGGATCCGGAAACCCAGTACTTC; CDR3 protein: CASSVGRDPETQYF
V gene: TRBV20-1; clone size: many; J gene: TRBJ1-3; D gene: -; CDR3 DNA: TGCAGTGCTAGAGTTGGCGGCTCTGGAAACACCATATATTTT; CDR3 protein: CSARVGGSGNTIYF
V gene: TRBV6-5; clone size: few; J gene: TRBJ1-1; D gene: -; CDR3 DNA: TGTGCCAGCAGTTACACAGGGATTACGAACACTGAAGCTTTCTTT; CDR3 protein: CASSYTGITNTEAFF
V gene: TRBV6-2/TRBV6-3; clone size: -; J gene: TRBJ1-3; D gene: -; CDR3 DNA: TGTGCCAGCAGTTACGACGGGAGCTCTGGAAACACCATATATTTT; CDR3 protein: CASSYDGSSGNTIYF